This TCR beta chain was retrieved from a study of memory CD4+ T cells and cytomegalovirus serostatus. Across the whole study: Donors were healthy Belgian adults, under 10 CMV seropositive and approximately 25 seronegative.

About this clone itself: No antigen is known for it.

The CDR3 extends over 16 amino acids. Trimming removed 4 bases from V and 0 bases from J; junction bases left unmatched: 6. Germline assignment: CDR1 MDHEN and CDR2 SYDVKM. General study points: The CMV-associated TCR signature appears largely within the CD4+ memory repertoire. CD4+ memory repertoires contained about two fifths of the 164 reported CMV TCRbeta sequences.

Single viable CD3+CD4+CD8-CD45RO+ cells were sorted as the memory CD4+ T cells. After thawing, CD4+ T cells were positively selected. TCRdb's copy holds only in-frame clones and misses some; the assay was immunoSEQ multiplex PCR. The sample lists 55,000 to 65,000 clones, around 80% seen once, with around 0.38% in the top ten. This clonotype was obtained from an adult in good health and CMV-seronegative. The sample consisted of memory CD4+ T cells from blood. The chain recombines TRBV28 with TRBJ1-5; 7 bases agree with TRBD1. The CDR3 sequence is CASSWRGPLSNQPQHF. As DNA, the CDR3 is TGTGCCAGCAGTTGGAGGGGGCCTCTTAGCAATCAGCCCCAGCATTTT.